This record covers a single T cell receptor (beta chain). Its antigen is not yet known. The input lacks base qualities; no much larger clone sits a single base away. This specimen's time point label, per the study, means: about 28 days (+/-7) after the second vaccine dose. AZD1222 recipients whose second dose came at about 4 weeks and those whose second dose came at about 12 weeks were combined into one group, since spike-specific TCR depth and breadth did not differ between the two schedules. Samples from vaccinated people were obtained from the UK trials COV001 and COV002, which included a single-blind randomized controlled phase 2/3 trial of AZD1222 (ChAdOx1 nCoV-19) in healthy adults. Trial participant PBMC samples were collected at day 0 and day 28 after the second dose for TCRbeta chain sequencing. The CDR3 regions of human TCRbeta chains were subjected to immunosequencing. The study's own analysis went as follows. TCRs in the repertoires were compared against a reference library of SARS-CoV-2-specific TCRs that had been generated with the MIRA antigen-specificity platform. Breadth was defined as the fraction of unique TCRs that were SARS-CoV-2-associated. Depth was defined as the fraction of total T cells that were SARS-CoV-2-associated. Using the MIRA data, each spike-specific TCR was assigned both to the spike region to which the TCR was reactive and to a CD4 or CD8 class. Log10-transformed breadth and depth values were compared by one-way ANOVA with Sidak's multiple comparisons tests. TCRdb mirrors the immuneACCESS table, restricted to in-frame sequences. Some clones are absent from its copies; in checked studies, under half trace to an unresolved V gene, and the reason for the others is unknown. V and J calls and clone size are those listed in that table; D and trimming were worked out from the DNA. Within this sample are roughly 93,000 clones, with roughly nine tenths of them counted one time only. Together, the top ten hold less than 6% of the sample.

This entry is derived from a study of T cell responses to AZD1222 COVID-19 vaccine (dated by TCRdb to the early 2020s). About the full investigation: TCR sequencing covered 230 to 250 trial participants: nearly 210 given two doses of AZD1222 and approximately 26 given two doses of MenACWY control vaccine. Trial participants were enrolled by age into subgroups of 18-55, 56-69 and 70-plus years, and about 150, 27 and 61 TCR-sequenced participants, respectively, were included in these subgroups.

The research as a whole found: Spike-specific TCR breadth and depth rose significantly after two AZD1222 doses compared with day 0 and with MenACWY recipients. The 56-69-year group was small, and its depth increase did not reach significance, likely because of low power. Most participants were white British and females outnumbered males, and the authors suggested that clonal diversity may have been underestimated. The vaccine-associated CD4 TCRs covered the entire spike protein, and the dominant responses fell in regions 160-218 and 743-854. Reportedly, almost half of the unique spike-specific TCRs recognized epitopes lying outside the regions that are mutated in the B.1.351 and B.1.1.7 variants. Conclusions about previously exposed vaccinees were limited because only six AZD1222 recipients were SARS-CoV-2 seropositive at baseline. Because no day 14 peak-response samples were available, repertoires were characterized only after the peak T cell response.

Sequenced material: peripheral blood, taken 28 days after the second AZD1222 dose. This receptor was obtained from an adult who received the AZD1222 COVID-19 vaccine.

In nucleotide form, the sequence is TGTGCCAGTAGTACCCGGGACGCCCACCCCTACGAGCAGTACTTC. Its product reads: CASSTRDAHPYEQYF. This sequence uses TRBV19 and TRBJ2-7, with the D call perhaps TRBD1 or TRBD2, each one matching 5 bases. The CDR3, from cysteine to phenylalanine, totals 15 residues. The only DNA kept is the CDR3, 45 bases in frame from the first base. The germline V gene (reference sequence) yields LNHDA for CDR1 and SQIVND for CDR2. Trimming costs V 4 bases and J 2 bases, and their ends lie 15 bases apart.